These T cell receptor beta chains were read from a single sample in a study of T cell responses to AZD1222 COVID-19 vaccine. Assay used: immunoSEQ multiplex PCR; TCRdb lists only in-frame clones, some missing. The sample lists 150,000 or so clones, roughly 90% occurring once. The specimen comprised peripheral blood, sampled on day 0 of MenACWY control vaccination. All receptors derive from an adult in good health. Each CDR3 is given with its conserved first and last residue. Fields, in order: V gene, clone size, J gene, D gene, CDR3 protein, CDR3 DNA. D genes are given only for firm matches. Where a row states a size, it is once, few, many or the class of an expanded clone; other rows omit it.

>TRBV7-9|-|TRBJ2-5|-
CASSLAMGQETQYF
TGTGCCAGCAGCTTAGCGATGGGACAAGAGACCCAGTACTTC
>TRBV14|-|TRBJ2-6|-
CASSQDTYRKGANVLTF
TGTGCCAGCAGCCAAGACACATACAGGAAAGGAGCCAACGTCCTGACTTTC
>TRBV6-4|-|TRBJ1-2|TRBD1
CASSDFDRGLPYGYTF
TGTGCCAGCAGCGATTTTGACAGGGGGCTCCCCTATGGCTACACCTTC
>TRBV5-1|-|TRBJ2-6|-
CASSLDVRSSGANVLTF
TGCGCCAGCAGCTTGGATGTTCGGAGCTCTGGGGCCAACGTCCTGACTTTC
>TRBV5-1|-|TRBJ1-1|-
CASSPGLGNTEAFF
TGCGCCAGCAGCCCTGGGCTGGGGAATACTGAAGCTTTCTTT
>TRBV5-4|-|TRBJ1-6|TRBD1
CASSLTLRDRENSPLHF
TGTGCCAGCAGCTTGACTCTCCGGGACAGGGAGAATTCACCCCTCCACTTT
>TRBV7-2|-|TRBJ1-5|-
CASSLKMSGGQPQHF
TGTGCCAGCAGCTTAAAGATGAGCGGCGGTCAGCCCCAGCATTTT
>TRBV3-1/TRBV3-2|-|TRBJ2-5|TRBD1
CASSQDWGRDRGIETQYF
TGTGCCAGCAGCCAAGATTGGGGACGGGACAGGGGAATAGAGACCCAGTACTTC
>TRBV11-3|-|TRBJ2-5|-
CASSPSSGPMETQYF
TGTGCCAGCAGCCCTAGCTCCGGACCGATGGAGACCCAGTACTTC
>TRBV27|-|TRBJ1-4|-
CASRSLSATNEKLFF
TGTGCCAGCAGATCCCTATCCGCAACTAATGAAAAACTGTTTTTT
>TRBV5-1|-|TRBJ2-1|TRBD1
CASSWGVTGANEQFF
TGCGCCAGCAGCTGGGGGGTGACAGGGGCCAATGAGCAGTTCTTC
>TRBV28|-|TRBJ1-2|TRBD1
CASTFLAGGSNYGYTF
TGTGCCAGCACCTTCCTTGCAGGGGGCTCGAACTATGGCTACACCTTC
>TRBV18|-|TRBJ2-7|-
CASSPPPGAYEQYF
TGTGCCAGCTCACCCCCCCCTGGGGCCTACGAGCAGTACTTC
>TRBV27|-|TRBJ2-7|TRBD1
CASSFLTGPKYYEQYF
TGTGCCAGCAGTTTCTTGACAGGGCCGAAATACTACGAGCAGTACTTC
>TRBV6-5|-|TRBJ1-5|-
CASYPGLSQPQHF
TGTGCCAGCTACCCTGGTCTTTCTCAGCCCCAGCATTTT
>TRBV18|-|TRBJ1-5|-
CATREGPNQPQHF
TGTGCCACCAGGGAGGGACCAAATCAGCCCCAGCATTTT
>TRBV7-2|-|TRBJ1-1|-
CASSLYGSRGEAFF
TGTGCCAGCAGCTTATATGGCTCCCGAGGGGAAGCTTTCTTT
>TRBV9|-|TRBJ1-6|TRBD1
CASSAGTGDAGSPLHF
TGTGCCAGCAGCGCCGGGACAGGGGATGCGGGATCACCCCTCCACTTT
>TRBV12-3/TRBV12-4|-|TRBJ1-2|-
CASSSSYGYTF
TGTGCCAGCAGTTCCTCCTATGGCTACACCTTC
>TRBV4-1|-|TRBJ1-5|TRBD1
CASSQAPDRGGQPQHF
TGCGCCAGCAGCCAAGCACCCGACAGGGGGGGACAGCCCCAGCATTTT
>TRBV7-9|few|TRBJ1-4|-
CASSFAALTNEKLFF
TGTGCCAGCAGCTTCGCGGCACTAACTAATGAAAAACTGTTTTTT
>TRBV30|few|TRBJ1-4|-
CAWGVGGGTNEKLFF
TGTGCCTGGGGGGTCGGGGGTGGTACTAATGAAAAACTGTTTTTT
>TRBV6-5|-|TRBJ1-2|-
CASSYSGNYYGYTF
TGTGCCAGCAGTTACTCAGGGAACTACTATGGCTACACCTTC
>TRBV5-1|few|TRBJ2-5|TRBD2
CASSLTGGPLETQYF
TGCGCCAGCAGCTTAACGGGGGGGCCTTTAGAGACCCAGTACTTC
>TRBV2|-|TRBJ2-1|TRBD2
CASSERLAGRTLYNEQFF
TGTGCCAGCAGTGAACGACTAGCGGGACGTACTCTTTACAATGAGCAGTTCTTC
>TRBV6-6|-|TRBJ1-5|TRBD1
CASSLVPGQGINQPQHF
TGTGCCAGCAGTCTTGTCCCGGGACAGGGCATCAATCAGCCCCAGCATTTT
>TRBV7-9|-|TRBJ2-7|-
CASTPGALSYEQYF
TGTGCCAGCACCCCGGGGGCCCTCTCCTACGAGCAGTACTTC
>TRBV18|-|TRBJ1-1|-
CASSPEGRRNTEAFF
TGTGCCAGCTCACCAGAGGGACGCAGGAACACTGAAGCTTTCTTT
>TRBV20-1|-|TRBJ2-5|-
CSASRQIQETQYF
TGCAGTGCTAGTAGGCAGATCCAAGAGACCCAGTACTTC